This TCR beta chain comes out of a study of Ad26.COV2.S vaccination and SARS-CoV-2 variants. V lost 5 bases, J lost 4 bases, and 17 bases lay in between. The CDR3 loop spans 15 amino acids. Germline V gives CDR1 SGHAT, CDR2 FQNNGV. Treatment defined: roughly 18 received Ad26.COV2.S at low or high dose, single or two shots; 5 received placebo; per-sample allocation not given. The study sampled participants on day 63 after the first vaccine or placebo injection. The method was immunoSEQ multiplex PCR; TCRdb's version includes in-frame clones alone and lacks a portion of them. Here the sample spans 250,000 or so clones, approximately 90% being singletons.

The receptor was derived from a person aged 18-60 years who received the Ad26.COV2.S COVID-19 vaccine or a placebo. Sequenced material: peripheral blood, taken in a trial of Ad26.COV2.S vaccine versus placebo. The chain is built from TRBV11-2 and TRBJ1-2; D remains ambiguous. The CDR3 protein is CASSLGGRNVYGYTF. The CDR3 DNA reads TGTGCCAGCAGCCTAGGAGGGCGTAACGTCTATGGCTACACCTTC.